The 8 T cell receptor beta chains reported below all come from one sample, sequenced in a study of T cell repertoires in cytomegalovirus infection. These TCRs are of unknown antigen specificity. MiXCR, run by TCRdb on the reads, gives a single entry per CDR3 protein. Of roughly 78,000 distinct CDR3 sequences in the sample, 35% to 45% are singletons; the top ten hold approximately 95%. The sequenced sample was CD8+ T cells from cultured PBMCs, obtained from culture after CMV antigen stimulation. The source of these receptors is a human donor in good health (CMV status not recorded). Some clones in this sample may be carry-over from other donors' samples.

This clonotype was counted only a few times. V and J are TRBV19 and TRBJ2-1; D is possibly TRBD2 (6 bases). Germline V CDR1 and CDR2: LNHDA, SQIVND (reference sequence). The CDR3 covers 16 residues. Trimming removed 5 bases at V and 3 bases at J, with 17 bases between. This chain's CDR3 is CASSRGTGLHYNEQFF. Written as DNA, the CDR3 is TGTGCCAGTAGTCGTGGCACGGGACTGCACTACAATGAGCAGTTCTTC.

In nucleotides, the CDR3 is TGCAGTGCTAGAGCGCCACTTTTGGAGGATAATTCACCCCTCCACTTT. This sequence encodes CSARAPLLEDNSPLHF. The chain is built from TRBV20-1 and TRBJ1-6; no firm D call. V dropped 1 base and J dropped 5 bases, with 15 bases sitting between them. Germline-derived CDR1 and CDR2 are DFQATT and SNEGSKA (reference sequence). This CDR3 has 16 residues.

The CDR3, as DNA: TGTGCCAGCAGCTTAGACAGGGGAAACGAGCAGTACTTC. Translation: CASSLDRGNEQYF. The V gene is TRBV7-9, the J gene TRBJ2-7; TRBD1 agrees at 7 bases. From germline, CDR1 is SEHNR and CDR2 FQNEAQ (reference sequence). Trimming took 1 base from V and 5 from J; bases not matched to a gene: 2. The CDR3 runs 13 residues.

V usage is TRBV7-6 and J usage is TRBJ2-7, with a tentative D call TRBD2 (5 bases). CDR1 SGHVS and CDR2 FNYEAQ come from the germline V gene. V lost 1 base and J 6 bases, leaving 7 bases between the germline ends. The CDR3 covers 12 residues. The CDR3 region is CASSLGGIEQYF. The CDR3 bases are TGTGCCAGCAGCTTAGGAGGGATCGAGCAGTACTTC.

The chain links TRBV6-5 to TRBJ1-2; perhaps TRBD1 as D (5 bases). V lost 10 bases to trimming and J lost 4 bases, with 10 bases between them. There are 11 residues in the CDR3. The germline V gene has CDR1 MNHEY and CDR2 SVGAGI. CDR3: CAIWGSYGYTF. CDR3 sequence (DNA): TGTGCCATATGGGGGTCCTATGGCTACACCTTC.

This clonotype has only a few counts. This sequence joins TRBV12-3 or TRBV12-4 and TRBJ2-7; D possibly matches TRBD1 or TRBD2 (5 bases each). The CDR3 length is 15 residues. The V end lost 6 bases, the J end lost 3 bases, and 18 bases lay between the germline ends. CDR3 coding DNA: TGTGCCAGCAGAGCCACCGGGACGGCGGACTACGAGCAGTACTTC. This encodes CASRATGTADYEQYF.

CDR3 in DNA: TGCGCCAGCAGCCCCCCCCTGGCAGGGGGCTATGAGCAGTTCTTC. Its translation: CASSPPLAGGYEQFF. The rearrangement joins TRBV4-1 to TRBJ2-1, with 8 bases identical to TRBD1. CDR1 and CDR2 (germline): MGHRA, YSYEKL. With 4 bases clipped from V and 8 bases from J, the junction kept 10 bases outside the gene matches. CDR3 size: 15 residues.

This clonotype was detected only a few times. This chain uses TRBV19 with TRBJ2-4; no definite D call. Per the germline V gene, CDR1 is LNHDA and CDR2 is SQIVND (reference sequence). V lost 1 base to trimming and J lost 0 bases, with 16 bases between them. This CDR3 is built from 18 residues. In DNA form, the CDR3 reads TGTGCCAGTAGTATAGGTGTTGGGGAAGATCTAGCCAAAAACATTCAGTACTTC. Translated, it gives CASSIGVGEDLAKNIQYF.